This T cell receptor (beta chain) was obtained from a study of control samples from healthy donors and cancer patients. TCRdb's copy holds only in-frame clones and misses some; the assay was immunoSEQ multiplex PCR. The sample lists approximately 70,000 clones; roughly 90% were seen once. Germline V lookup: CDR1 SGHRS, CDR2 YFSETQ. This CDR3 has 17 residues. The V and J ends lost 5 bases and 3 bases respectively, with 23 bases between them. The source material was PBMCs. The receptor was isolated from a man aged 55 to 70 with lung cancer. The chain links TRBV5-1 to TRBJ2-5, with D perhaps TRBD1 (5 bases). The CDR3 is CASSQIPVDAGKETQYF. For the CDR3, the DNA is TGCGCCAGCAGTCAAATACCCGTTGATGCAGGGAAAGAGACCCAGTACTTC.